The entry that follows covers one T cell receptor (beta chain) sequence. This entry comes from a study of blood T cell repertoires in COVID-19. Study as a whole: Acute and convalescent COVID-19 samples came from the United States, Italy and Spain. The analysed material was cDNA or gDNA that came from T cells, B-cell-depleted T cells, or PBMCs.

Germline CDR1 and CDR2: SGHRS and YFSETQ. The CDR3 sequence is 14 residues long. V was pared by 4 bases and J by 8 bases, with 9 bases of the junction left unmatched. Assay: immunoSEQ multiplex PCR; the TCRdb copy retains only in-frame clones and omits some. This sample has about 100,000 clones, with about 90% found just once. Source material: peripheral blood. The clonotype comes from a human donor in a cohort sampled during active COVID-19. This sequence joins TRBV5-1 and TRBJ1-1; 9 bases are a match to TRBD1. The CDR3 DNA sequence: TGCGCCAGCAGCCCAAATACGGGACAGGGAGAAGCTTTCTTT. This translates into CASSPNTGQGEAFF.